This T cell receptor (beta chain) derives from a study of shared clonotypes between healthy human individuals. Turning to this clone: The target antigen is unknown.

Study-wide findings and caveats: A reduction in generation probabilities was seen for non-shared clonotypes relative to those shared by all four donors. Naive subsets typically showed greater estimated richness than memory subsets.

As defined, naive CD8 cells were CD45RO-negative and positively selected for CCR7, with terminally differentiated effector memory CD45RA+ cells excluded. The donor population consisted of healthy HIV-negative adults with no recent acute infections or vaccinations. This CDR3 spans 14 amino acids. V shed 7 bases and J 1 base; nucleotides not matched to a gene: 3. Germline V gene sequence: CDR1 MNHEY, CDR2 SMNVEV (reference sequence). Authors' analysis steps: ImmunoSEQ gave junction-only sequences without quality scores, so filtering differed. Measured with immunoSEQ multiplex PCR; TCRdb has only the in-frame clones, and not every one. The DNA was the basis for D and trimming; V, J and clone size are from that table. In the table there are some 2 million clones, about 95% of which are singletons.

The chain couples TRBV27 to TRBJ2-1; TRBD2 agrees at 8 bases. The sequencing input was naive CD8+ T cells sorted from blood. This clonotype originated in a man younger than 35 in good health. CDR3 sequence: CASTPGGSYNEQFF. In nucleotides, the CDR3 is TGTGCCAGCACCCCGGGGGGGTCCTACAATGAGCAGTTCTTC.